These 20 T cell receptor beta chains were sequenced from one sample in a study of Ad26.COV2.S vaccination and SARS-CoV-2 variants. This table comes from immunoSEQ multiplex PCR, and its TCRdb copy is limited to in-frame clones, with some not included. Of more than 400,000 clones listed, about 92% are singletons. Treatment reported: 15 to 20 received Ad26.COV2.S at low or high dose, single or two shots; roughly 5 received placebo; per-sample allocation not given. At day 63 after the first vaccine or placebo injection, samples were drawn. The sequencing here drew on peripheral blood, taken in a trial of Ad26.COV2.S vaccine versus placebo. The receptors shown here come from a person between 18 and 59 years old who received the Ad26.COV2.S COVID-19 vaccine or a placebo.

The sample holds many counts of this clone. V usage is TRBV28 and J usage is TRBJ2-7; TRBD2 matches 7 bases. The CDR3 length is 15 residues. Germline values: CDR1 MDHEN, CDR2 SYDVKM. V lost 8 bases, J lost 2 bases, and 12 bases stayed unmatched. The CDR3 bases are TGTGCCAGCTCGGCGGGGCTAGCGGTTACCTACGAGCAGTACTTC. It translates to CASSAGLAVTYEQYF.

The chain joins TRBV6-5 to TRBJ2-5, with D possibly TRBD2 on 5 matching bases. V lost 2 bases and J lost 6, with 10 bases in between. CDR3 length equals 13 residues. Per germline, CDR1 MNHEY and CDR2 SVGAGI. This chain's CDR3 is CASSYGESKTQYF. The CDR3 nucleotides read TGTGCCAGCAGTTACGGGGAGTCGAAGACCCAGTACTTC.

The chain is built from TRBV9 and TRBJ2-1; weak D call: TRBD1 (6 bases). Germline assignment: CDR1 SGDLS and CDR2 YYNGEE. Between the trimmed V and J ends, which lost 2 bases and 4 bases, there was a span of 10 bases. CDR3 length: 14 amino acids. This CDR3 reads CASSVSTGYNEQFF. The CDR3 coding sequence is TGTGCCAGCAGCGTCTCAACAGGGTACAATGAGCAGTTCTTC. Full variable domain (missing parts from reference TRBV9 and TRBJ2-1): DSGVTQTPKHLITATGQRVTLRCSPRSGDLSVYWYQQSLDQGLQFLIQYYNGEERAKGNILERFSAQQFPDLHSELNLSSLELGDSALYFCASSVSTGYNEQFFGPGTRLTVL.

In regard to this clone: Different DNA sequences within this sample yield the same CDR3. The genes are TRBV4-2 and TRBJ2-7, with 8 bases fitting TRBD1. There are 15 residues in the CDR3. CDR1 LGHNA and CDR2 YNFKEQ come from the germline V gene. The ends lost 1 base at V and 2 bases at J; junction bases unmatched: 4. CDR3 amino acids: CASSQVGQGTYEQYF. The DNA for the CDR3 is TGTGCCAGCAGCCAAGTTGGACAGGGCACCTACGAGCAGTACTTC.

J is TRBJ1-6 and V is TRBV3-1 (or the pseudogene TRBV3-2); no clear D. V lost 4 bases and J lost 5, with 9 bases in between. The CDR3 loop spans 14 amino acids. Germline CDR1 reads LGHDT; CDR2 reads YNNKEL (reference sequence). CDR3 DNA sequence: TGTGCCAGCAGCCCCTCCGGGAATAATTCACCCCTCCACTTT. Protein product: CASSPSGNNSPLHF.

The V call is TRBV12-3 or TRBV12-4, the J call TRBJ1-2; unclear D gene. Trimming stripped 6 bases from V and 2 bases from J, with 10 bases between. CDR3 size: 13 residues. The CDR3 reads CASSPLTNYGYTF. The CDR3 DNA follows: TGTGCCAGCAGCCCACTAACGAACTATGGCTACACCTTC.

V usage is TRBV6-5 and J usage is TRBJ2-1, with D tentatively TRBD1 or TRBD2 (6 bases each). The CDR3 consists of 16 residues. The germline gives CDR1 MNHEY, CDR2 SVGAGI. The germline V and J ends were trimmed by 2 bases and 0 bases, with 11 bases remaining between them. CDR3 in amino acids: CASSYLRGVSYNEQFF. The CDR3 DNA reads as TGTGCCAGCAGTTACCTGAGGGGGGTCTCCTACAATGAGCAGTTCTTC.

Notes on this clone: A read error may account for a junction end that differs from germline. The V gene is TRBV5-4, the J gene TRBJ2-7, with 13 nucleotides matching TRBD2. CDR3 length: 17 amino acids. Germline V gene sequence: CDR1 SGHNT, CDR2 YYREEE (reference sequence). The CDR3: CASSFGLAGAGSSEQYF. CDR3 bases: TGTGCCAGCAGCTTCGGACTAGCGGGAGCCGGTTCCTCCGAGCAGTACTTC.

The V gene is TRBV6-2 or TRBV6-3, the J gene TRBJ2-7; D call uncertain. The CDR3 sequence is 12 residues long. V shed 5 bases and J shed 3 bases, with 8 bases lying between them. Germline lookup yields CDR1 MNHEY and CDR2 SVGEGT. CDR3 residues: CASSPPRYEQYF. The CDR3 nucleotides are TGTGCCAGCAGTCCCCCACGCTACGAGCAGTACTTC.

The chain combines TRBV10-3 with TRBJ2-7; 10 positions agree with TRBD2. V lost 10 bases to trimming and J lost 2 bases; unmatched junction nucleotides: 14. This CDR3 has 16 amino acids. CDR1 is ENHRY and CDR2 is SYGVKD in the germline V gene. The CDR3 region has the DNA TGTGCCACAAAACAAACCCGGACTAGCGGAACCTACGAGCAGTACTTC. Translating it yields CATKQTRTSGTYEQYF.

The chain employs TRBV19 and TRBJ1-3; D uncertain. Trimming removed 0 bases from V and 0 bases from J, with 12 bases in between. Germline V CDR1 and CDR2: LNHDA, SQIVND (reference sequence). The CDR3 is 17 residues long. CDR3 DNA: TGTGCCAGTAGTATAGATCAAGGGCGGATCTCTGGAAACACCATATATTTT. Amino acids: CASSIDQGRISGNTIYF.

J is TRBJ1-2 and V is TRBV7-2; D is undetermined. The germline CDR1 and CDR2 sequences are SGHTA and FQGNSA. The ends were cut back, 5 bases at V and 2 bases at J, with 12 bases in the middle. The CDR3 runs to 14 residues. The CDR3 reads CASSSSLRNYGYTF. The CDR3 coding sequence is TGTGCCAGCAGCAGCTCCCTACGGAACTATGGCTACACCTTC.

This chain joins TRBV5-1 and TRBJ2-2; TRBD2 agrees at 10 bases. V lost 3 bases, J lost 3 bases, and 5 bases stayed unmatched. Germline V gene sequence: CDR1 SGHRS, CDR2 YFSETQ. The CDR3 sequence is 16 residues long. CDR3 nucleotide sequence: TGCGCCAGCAGCTCTCTAGCGGGAGCGGACACCGGGGAGCTGTTTTTT. It translates to CASSSLAGADTGELFF.

The chain links TRBV9 to TRBJ2-7; D may match TRBD1 or TRBD2 (5 bases each). Between the trimmed V and J ends, which lost 0 bases and 5 bases, there was a span of 12 bases. Germline V gives CDR1 SGDLS, CDR2 YYNGEE. This CDR3 contains 14 residues. The DNA for the CDR3 is TGTGCCAGCAGCGTAGGAGGGACGTTCGACGAGCAGTACTTC. Protein product: CASSVGGTFDEQYF.

The table lists this clone with a count of one. The chain is built from TRBV6-6 and TRBJ1-5; D is perhaps TRBD1 (6 bases). Germline assignment: CDR1 MNHNY and CDR2 SVGAGI (reference sequence). The V and J ends lost 6 bases and 1 base respectively, with 10 bases between them. The CDR3 is 14 amino acids. CDR3 sequence: CASSQGGSNQPQHF. In nucleotides, the CDR3 is TGTGCCAGCAGCCAAGGGGGGAGCAATCAGCCCCAGCATTTT.

The chain combines TRBV27 with TRBJ1-2; TRBD1 might be the D (5 bases). Trimming left V 6 bases short and J 1 base short, with 18 bases between. The germline V gene encodes CDR1 MNHEY and CDR2 SMNVEV (reference sequence). CDR3 length: 16 residues. CDR3 residues: CASSPIDSSINYGYTF. Written as DNA, the CDR3 is TGTGCCAGCAGCCCGATAGACAGTTCCATTAACTATGGCTACACCTTC.

This clone has only one observation. The CDR3 spells CASSLAGERGELFF. CDR3 nucleotide sequence: TGCGCCAGCTCTCTAGCGGGAGAACGGGGGGAGCTGTTTTTT. The J gene is TRBJ2-2, the V gene TRBV23-1; 10 nucleotides align to TRBD2. TRBV23-1 is known as an ORF, though its function is uncertain. The CDR3 runs to 14 residues. Trimming cost V 8 bases and J 8 bases; bases outside gene matches: 8.

This sequence joins TRBV5-6 and TRBJ2-2; TRBD1 agrees at 7 bases. Germline CDR1 reads SGHDT; CDR2 reads YYEEEE. V lost 4 bases to trimming and J lost 6 bases; unmatched junction nucleotides: 15. The CDR3 spans 17 residues. The chain's CDR3 is CASSRRQGLILAGELFF. CDR3 coding DNA: TGTGCCAGCAGCCGGAGACAGGGTTTGATCCTCGCCGGGGAGCTGTTTTTT.

The chain recombines TRBV27 with TRBJ2-3; D remains unclear. Looked up from germline, CDR1 is MNHEY and CDR2 is SMNVEV (reference sequence). CDR3 size: 11 residues. Deletions cut 10 bases from V and 6 bases from J, with 11 bases between. This CDR3 reads CATQGRDTQYF. As DNA, the CDR3 is TGTGCCACCCAAGGAAGGGATACGCAGTATTTT.

The chain has TRBV3-1 (or the pseudogene TRBV3-2) and TRBJ2-3; 11 bases fit TRBD2. With 8 bases clipped from V and 4 bases from J, the junction kept 8 bases outside the gene matches. The CDR3 sequence is 15 residues long. CDR1 and CDR2 from the germline V gene are LGHDT and YNNKEL (reference sequence). CDR3 DNA sequence: TGTGCCAGCTCGCCTAGCGGGAGGATGGCAGATACGCAGTATTTT. Its translation: CASSPSGRMADTQYF.